This paragraph covers one T cell receptor (beta chain) sequence. The data were obtained in a study of blood T cell repertoires in COVID-19. This table comes from immunoSEQ multiplex PCR, and its TCRdb copy is limited to in-frame clones, with some not included. The top ten hold 12% of the sample, which has roughly 98,000 clones, approximately 86% seen once. V lost 4 bases, J lost 5 bases, and 27 bases lay in between. Germline CDR1 and CDR2: MNHEY and SMNVEV (reference sequence). This CDR3 region has 18 residues. Sequenced sample: peripheral blood. V is TRBV27 and J is TRBJ2-7; TRBD1 might be the D (5 bases). The sequence was obtained from a woman between 65 and 79 years old with active or convalescent COVID-19. The CDR3 spells CASSSPRAGAGNLDEQYF. The CDR3 nucleotides read TGTGCCAGCAGTTCACCACGCGCTGGGGCAGGCAATCTCGACGAGCAGTACTTC.